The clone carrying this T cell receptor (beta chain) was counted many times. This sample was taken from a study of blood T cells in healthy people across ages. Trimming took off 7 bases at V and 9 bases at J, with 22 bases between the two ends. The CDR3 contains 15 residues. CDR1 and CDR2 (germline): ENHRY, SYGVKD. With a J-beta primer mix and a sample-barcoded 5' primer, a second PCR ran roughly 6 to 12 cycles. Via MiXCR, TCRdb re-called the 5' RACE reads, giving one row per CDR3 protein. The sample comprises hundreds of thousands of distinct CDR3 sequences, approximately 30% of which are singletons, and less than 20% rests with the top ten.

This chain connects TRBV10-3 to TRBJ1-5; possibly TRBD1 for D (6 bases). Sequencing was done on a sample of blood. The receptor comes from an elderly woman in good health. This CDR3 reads CAINGSTGPPGPQHF. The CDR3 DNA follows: TGTGCCATCAACGGGTCAACAGGGCCCCCTGGGCCCCAGCATTTT.